This entry describes one TCR beta chain. Germline V gene data show CDR1 as LGHNA and CDR2 as YNFKEQ. The CDR3 sequence is 16 residues long. With 4 bases clipped from V and 8 bases from J, the junction kept 12 bases outside the gene matches. Measured with immunoSEQ multiplex PCR; TCRdb has only the in-frame clones, and not every one. The repertoire includes under 75,000 clones, around 92% of them detected once, and about 4.4% sits in the top ten. This record belongs to a study of technical replicates of blood from a few donors. The clonotype comes from a human donor in good health. Some clones in this sample may be carry-over from other donors' samples. Sample: PBMCs. V usage is TRBV4-2 and J usage is TRBJ1-2; TRBD1 aligns across 11 bases. DNA of the CDR3: TGTGCCAGCAGCCGAAATCCGGGACAGGGGGGCAGCGGCTACACCTTC. This sequence encodes CASSRNPGQGGSGYTF.